These 10 T cell receptor beta chains originate from one sample sequenced in a study of T cell changes during pregnancy in multiple sclerosis. TCRdb's table, derived via immunoSEQ multiplex PCR, lists solely in-frame clones and lacks some. Of about 70,000 clones detected, over 85% appear once; the ten largest clones hold 2.1%. Sequencing was performed on peripheral blood, taken in the second trimester of pregnancy. These receptors were taken from a female donor in good health, enrolled as a control in a pregnancy study.

The J gene is TRBJ1-4, the V gene TRBV6-1; the match to TRBD1 covers 9 bases. The CDR3 extends over 14 amino acids. Trimming took 7 bases from V and 5 from J; bases not matched to a gene: 5. Germline loops: CDR1 MNHNS, CDR2 SASEGT. CDR3 sequence: CASMGTGRNEKLFF. The CDR3 DNA sequence: TGTGCCAGCATGGGGACAGGGCGGAATGAAAAACTGTTTTTT.

V and J are TRBV14 and TRBJ1-2; TRBD1 might be the D (5 bases). Germline V gives CDR1 SGHDN, CDR2 FVKESK. The CDR3 contains 17 residues. V lost 5 bases and J 2 bases, leaving 21 bases between the germline ends. Written as DNA, the CDR3 is TGTGCCAGCAGCTCCTCCCTTCGGAGGGGCGCGAACTATGGCTACACCTTC. Its protein product is CASSSSLRRGANYGYTF.

The V call is TRBV18, the J call TRBJ1-6; no firm D call. The CDR3 covers 15 residues. The V end was cut by 1 base, the J end by 7 bases, with 11 bases between. The germline gives CDR1 KGHSH, CDR2 LQKENI. The chain's CDR3 is CASSPRLERNSPLHF. Here the CDR3 DNA reads TGTGCCAGCTCACCACGGTTGGAGAGAAATTCACCCCTCCACTTT.

The rearrangement links TRBV6-6 to TRBJ2-5, with TRBD2 matching over 10 bases. The CDR3 runs 16 residues. The germline V gene encodes CDR1 MNHNY and CDR2 SVGAGI (reference sequence). With V trimmed by 2 bases and J by 5 bases, 8 bases remained unmatched. CDR3 nucleotides: TGTGCCAGCAGTTACAGAAGCGGGGGGGCTATGGAGACCCAGTACTTC. Amino acid sequence: CASSYRSGGAMETQYF.

V and J are TRBV4-3 and TRBJ1-6; D unresolved. The CDR3 contains 15 residues. Germline CDR1 reads LGHNA; CDR2 reads YSLEER. Trimming removed 0 bases at V and 7 bases at J, with 10 bases between. CDR3 DNA: TGCGCCAGCAGCCAAGATATCTCTAGAAATTCACCCCTCCACTTT. It is translated as CASSQDISRNSPLHF.

V usage is TRBV5-4 and J usage is TRBJ2-3, with D possibly matching TRBD2 (6 bases). V was shortened by 2 bases and J by 1 base, with 11 bases between the two germline ends. The CDR3 loop spans 15 amino acids. The V gene's germline CDR1 is SGHNT and CDR2 YYREEE (reference sequence). CDR3: CASSFGGAGTDTQYF. The CDR3 DNA sequence: TGTGCCAGCAGCTTCGGCGGGGCGGGCACAGATACGCAGTATTTT.

The chain combines TRBV4-1 with TRBJ2-1; TRBD1 aligns across 9 bases. The CDR3 runs to 17 residues. CDR1 is MGHRA and CDR2 is YSYEKL in the germline V gene. Trimming at V came to 4 bases and at J to 4 bases, leaving 11 bases not matched to a gene. CDR3 protein: CASSPLGDRGVYNEQFF. The CDR3 DNA reads TGCGCCAGCAGCCCCTTGGGTGACAGGGGGGTGTACAATGAGCAGTTCTTC.

CDR3 sequence: CASSPGTTVRTQYF. CDR3 sequence (DNA): TGTGCCAGCAGCCCCGGGACTACAGTGCGTACGCAGTATTTT. The V call is TRBV6-5, the J call TRBJ2-3, with 7 bases that match TRBD2. This CDR3 comprises 14 residues. Germline CDR1 MNHEY, CDR2 SVGAGI. J gave up 8 bases and V 6 bases, and 11 bases lay outside the gene matches.

The chain carries TRBV14 and TRBJ1-2; the match to TRBD1 covers 9 bases. V was pared by 1 base and J by 5 bases, with 11 bases of the junction left unmatched. The CDR3 covers 17 residues. Germline values: CDR1 SGHDN, CDR2 FVKESK. CDR3 in amino acids: CASSQVQGAPPPYGYTF. CDR3 nucleotide sequence: TGTGCCAGCAGCCAAGTACAGGGGGCCCCTCCACCTTATGGCTACACCTTC. Combining the CDR3 with reference TRBV14 and TRBJ1-2 gives the whole variable domain EAGVTQFPSHSVIEKGQTVTLRCDPISGHDNLYWYRRVMGKEIKFLLHFVKESKQDESGMPNNRFLAERTGGTYSTLKVQPAELEDSGVYFCASSQVQGAPPPYGYTFGSGTRLTVV.

This sequence joins TRBV4-2 and TRBJ2-1; D possibly corresponds to TRBD2 (8 bases). Germline V gene lookup returns CDR1 LGHNA and CDR2 YNFKEQ. This CDR3 comprises 15 residues. V gave up 5 bases and J gave up 8 bases, with 19 bases separating them. CDR3 DNA sequence: TGTGCCAGCAGCGCCGGGGGGGAAGGGGGCGATGAGCAGTTCTTC. This encodes CASSAGGEGGDEQFF.